Listed below are T cell receptor beta chains from one sample, sequenced in a study of cytomegalovirus exposure and HLA in healthy donors. Sequenced by immunoSEQ multiplex PCR; TCRdb stores in-frame clones only, minus some. The sample carries some 160,000 clones, about three quarters recorded once. Sample: PBMCs. The receptors were gathered from a man aged 35 to 55 in good health and CMV-seronegative. The CDR3 runs from the conserved cysteine through the conserved F or W. A D gene is named only where the DNA matches it firmly. Some rows mark clone size as missing; the rest say once, few, many or name a class of expanded clone.

size,J,D,V,CDR3,DNA
few,TRBJ2-7,NA,TRBV6-5,CASRRTPTRTYEQYF,TGTGCCAGCAGAAGAACCCCGACTAGGACCTACGAGCAGTACTTC
NA,TRBJ1-2,NA,TRBV5-1,CASSLGLEGGIGYTF,TGCGCCAGCAGCTTGGGCCTTGAGGGCGGAATTGGCTACACCTTC
NA,TRBJ1-1,NA,TRBV30,CAWVYQANTEAFF,TGTGCCTGGGTTTATCAGGCGAACACTGAAGCTTTCTTT
few,TRBJ1-3,NA,TRBV19,CASNQDSSGNTIYF,TGTGCCAGTAACCAAGACAGCTCTGGAAACACCATATATTTT
NA,TRBJ2-5,TRBD1,TRBV19,CASRSGTGLETQYF,TGTGCCAGTAGGAGTGGGACAGGGCTGGAGACCCAGTACTTC
NA,TRBJ2-7,TRBD2,TRBV7-2,CASSLGGGGAYEQYF,TGTGCCAGCAGCTTAGGCGGGGGGGGCGCCTACGAGCAGTACTTC
NA,TRBJ1-5,TRBD1,TRBV19,CASSWTGGQPQHF,TGTGCCAGTAGTTGGACAGGGGGTCAGCCCCAGCATTTT
NA,TRBJ2-5,TRBD2,TRBV7-3,CASSSYTGAGQETQYF,TGTGCCAGCAGCTCTTACACTGGAGCGGGGCAAGAGACCCAGTACTTC
NA,TRBJ1-5,NA,TRBV18,CASSTSGGYGQPQHF,TGTGCCAGCTCCACCTCGGGTGGCTACGGGCAGCCCCAGCATTTT
NA,TRBJ2-7,NA,TRBV19,CASSMQGKGSYEQYF,TGTGCCAGTAGTATGCAGGGAAAGGGCTCCTACGAGCAGTACTTC
NA,TRBJ2-2,TRBD1,TRBV7-2,CASSISLGQGSYTGELFF,TGTGCCAGCAGCATTAGCTTGGGACAGGGGTCCTACACCGGGGAGCTGTTTTTT
NA,TRBJ2-5,NA,TRBV6-5,CASSYTGSETGETQYF,TGTGCCAGCAGTTACACAGGGTCAGAAACTGGCGAAACCCAGTACTTC
NA,TRBJ2-2,NA,TRBV18,CASSRDSPSTGELFF,TGTGCCAGCTCACGGGACTCGCCGAGCACCGGGGAGCTGTTTTTT
NA,TRBJ1-5,TRBD1,TRBV7-9,CASSITGTGGRQPQHF,TGTGCCAGCAGTATAACCGGGACAGGGGGTAGGCAGCCCCAGCATTTT
NA,TRBJ1-1,NA,TRBV14,CASSQGGISAFF,TGTGCCAGCAGCCAAGGGGGCATCTCAGCTTTCTTT
NA,TRBJ2-2,TRBD2,TRBV6-5,CASSLGLAGTGELFF,TGTGCCAGCAGCCTGGGACTAGCCGGCACCGGGGAGCTGTTTTTT
NA,TRBJ1-3,NA,TRBV5-6,CASSPMERNTIYF,TGTGCCAGCAGCCCGATGGAGAGAAACACCATATATTTT
few,TRBJ1-1,NA,TRBV7-2,CASSLAQNTEAFF,TGTGCCAGCAGCTTAGCCCAGAACACTGAAGCTTTCTTT
NA,TRBJ2-1,TRBD2,TRBV18,CASSPMTSGSYNEQFF,TGTGCCAGCTCACCAATGACTAGCGGGTCCTACAATGAGCAGTTCTTC
NA,TRBJ2-1,TRBD2,TRBV12-5,CASGFGISGSDEQFF,TGTGCTAGTGGTTTCGGTATTAGCGGGAGCGATGAGCAGTTCTTC
NA,TRBJ1-6,TRBD1,TRBV6-5,CASRRGTDNSPLHF,TGTGCCAGCAGAAGGGGGACAGATAATTCACCCCTCCACTTT
NA,TRBJ1-1,NA,TRBV29-1,CSVSGGVTEAFF,TGCAGCGTTTCCGGGGGGGTAACTGAAGCTTTCTTT
NA,TRBJ1-1,NA,TRBV10-3,CAISESGQGMTEAFF,TGTGCCATCAGTGAGTCTGGGCAGGGAATGACTGAAGCTTTCTTT
once,TRBJ2-5,TRBD1,TRBV19,CASSIRQGTNQETQYF,TGTGCCAGTAGTATTCGACAGGGAACAAACCAAGAGACCCAGTACTTC
NA,TRBJ2-3,TRBD2,TRBV29-1,CSARLAGLTDTQYF,TGCAGCGCCCGACTAGCGGGGCTCACAGATACGCAGTATTTT
NA,TRBJ2-7,TRBD2,TRBV5-1,CASSLPSGGTTFYEQYF,TGCGCCAGCAGCTTGCCTAGCGGGGGGACAACGTTCTACGAGCAGTACTTC
NA,TRBJ2-6,NA,TRBV9,CASSVAGRGSGANVLTF,TGTGCCAGCAGCGTAGCGGGTAGAGGCTCTGGGGCCAACGTCCTGACTTTC
NA,TRBJ2-7,NA,TRBV10-1,CASSSGTAGEQYF,TGCGCCAGCAGTTCCGGGACGGCGGGGGAGCAGTACTTC
NA,TRBJ2-2,TRBD1,TRBV5-1,CASRGQGASGELFF,TGCGCCAGCAGGGGACAGGGGGCAAGCGGGGAGCTGTTTTTT
NA,TRBJ2-1,TRBD1,TRBV25-1,CASSDLGQGAENEQFF,TGTGCCAGCAGTGATTTGGGACAGGGGGCAGAGAATGAGCAGTTCTTC
few,TRBJ1-4,TRBD1,TRBV5-1,CASSFSPGQNNEKLFF,TGCGCCAGCAGCTTCTCACCGGGACAGAATAATGAAAAACTGTTTTTT
NA,TRBJ2-2,TRBD1,TRBV7-9,CASSPWTGETGELFF,TGTGCCAGCAGCCCATGGACAGGGGAGACCGGGGAGCTGTTTTTT
NA,TRBJ1-2,NA,TRBV2,CASSGEGVVGYGYTF,TGTGCCAGCAGTGGCGAGGGGGTAGTAGGCTATGGCTACACCTTC
NA,TRBJ1-4,TRBD1,TRBV14,CASSRGQAVNEKLFF,TGTGCCAGCAGCCGGGGACAGGCAGTTAATGAAAAACTGTTTTTT
NA,TRBJ2-5,TRBD2,TRBV15,CATSRDRLAGLETQYF,TGTGCCACCAGCAGAGATAGGCTAGCGGGGTTAGAGACCCAGTACTTC
few,TRBJ1-2,NA,TRBV6-1,CASSEARAVLYGYTF,TGTGCCAGCAGTGAAGCCAGGGCGGTACTCTATGGCTACACCTTC
NA,TRBJ2-6,TRBD1,TRBV28,CASSETGGARGANVLTF,TGTGCCAGCAGTGAAACAGGGGGCGCGAGAGGGGCCAACGTCCTGACTTTC
NA,TRBJ2-5,NA,TRBV5-1,CASSFSGTLQETQYF,TGCGCCAGCAGCTTCAGCGGAACATTGCAAGAGACCCAGTACTTC
NA,TRBJ2-7,NA,TRBV18,CASSPRGHPTAGVEQYF,TGTGCCAGCTCACCAAGGGGACACCCAACCGCTGGCGTCGAGCAGTACTTC
NA,TRBJ2-7,TRBD1,TRBV9,CASSRQRSGTVYEQYF,TGTGCCAGCAGCCGCCAGCGTTCTGGGACAGTCTACGAGCAGTACTTC
NA,TRBJ2-3,NA,TRBV29-1,CSATRPGTDTQYF,TGCAGCGCAACGAGACCAGGGACAGATACGCAGTATTTT
NA,TRBJ1-4,TRBD1,TRBV2,CASSEGVTGVSEKLFF,TGTGCCAGCAGTGAAGGAGTAACAGGGGTTAGTGAAAAACTGTTTTTT
NA,TRBJ1-1,NA,TRBV2,CASKRQSNTEAFF,TGTGCCAGCAAGAGACAGTCGAACACTGAAGCTTTCTTT